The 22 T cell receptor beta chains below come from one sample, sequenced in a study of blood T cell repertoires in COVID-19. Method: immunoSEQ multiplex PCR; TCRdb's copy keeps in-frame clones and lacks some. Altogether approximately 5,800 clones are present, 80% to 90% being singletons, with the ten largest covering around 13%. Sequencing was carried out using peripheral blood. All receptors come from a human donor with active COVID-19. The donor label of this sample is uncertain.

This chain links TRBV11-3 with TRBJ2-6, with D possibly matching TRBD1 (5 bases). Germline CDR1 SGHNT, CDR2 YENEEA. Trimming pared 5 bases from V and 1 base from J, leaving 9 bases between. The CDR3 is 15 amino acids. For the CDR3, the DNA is TGTGCCAGCAGCCCTAGGGGTTCTGGGGCCAACGTCCTGACTTTC. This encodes CASSPRGSGANVLTF.

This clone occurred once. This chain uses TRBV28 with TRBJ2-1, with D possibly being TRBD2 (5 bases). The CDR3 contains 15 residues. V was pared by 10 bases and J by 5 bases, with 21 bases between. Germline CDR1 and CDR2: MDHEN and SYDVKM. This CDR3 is CATQLGGPLNNEQFF. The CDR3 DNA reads TGTGCCACCCAACTAGGAGGCCCCCTAAACAATGAGCAGTTCTTC. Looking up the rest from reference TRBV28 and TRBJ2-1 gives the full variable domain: DVKVTQSSRYLVKRTGEKVFLECVQDMDHENMFWYRQDPGLGLRLIYFSYDVKMKEKGDIPEGYSVSREKKERFSLILESASTNQTSMYLCATQLGGPLNNEQFFGPGTRLTVL.

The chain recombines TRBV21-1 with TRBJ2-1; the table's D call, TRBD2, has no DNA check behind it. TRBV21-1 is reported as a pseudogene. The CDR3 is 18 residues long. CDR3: CASSKPKGTSGGYNEQFF. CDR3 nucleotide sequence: TGTGCCAGCAGCAAACCCAAGGGGACTAGCGGGGGATACAATGAGCAGTTCTTC.

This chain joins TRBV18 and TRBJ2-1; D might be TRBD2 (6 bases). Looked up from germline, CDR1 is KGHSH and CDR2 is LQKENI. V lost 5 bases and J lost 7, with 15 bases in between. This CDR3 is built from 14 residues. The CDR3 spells CASSGLALENEQFF. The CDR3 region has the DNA TGTGCCAGCTCAGGGCTAGCGCTGGAAAATGAGCAGTTCTTC.

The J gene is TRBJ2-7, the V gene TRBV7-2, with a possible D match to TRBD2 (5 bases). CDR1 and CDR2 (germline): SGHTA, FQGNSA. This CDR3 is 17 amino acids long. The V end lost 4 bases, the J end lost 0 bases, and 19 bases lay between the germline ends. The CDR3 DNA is TGTGCCAGCAGCTGGATCCCTGGGAGCCGCACCTCCTACGAGCAGTACTTC. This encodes CASSWIPGSRTSYEQYF.

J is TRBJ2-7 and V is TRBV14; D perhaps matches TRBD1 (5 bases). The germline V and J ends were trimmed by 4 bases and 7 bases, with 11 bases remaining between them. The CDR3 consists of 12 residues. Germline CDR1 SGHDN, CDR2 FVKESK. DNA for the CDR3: TGTGCCAGCAGCCTGGGCAGGGTAGAGCAGTACTTC. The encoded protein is CASSLGRVEQYF.

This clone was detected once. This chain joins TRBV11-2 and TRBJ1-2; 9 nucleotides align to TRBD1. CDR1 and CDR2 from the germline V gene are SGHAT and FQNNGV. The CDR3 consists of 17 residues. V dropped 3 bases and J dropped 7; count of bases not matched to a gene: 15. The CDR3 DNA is TGTGCCAGCAGCTTGGGGACGGACAGGGGCAGTAGGGGTGGCTACACCTTC. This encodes CASSLGTDRGSRGGYTF. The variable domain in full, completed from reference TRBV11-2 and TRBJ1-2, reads EAGVAQSPRYKIIEKRQSVAFWCNPISGHATLYWYQQILGQGPKLLIQFQNNGVVDDSQLPKDRFSAERLKGVDSTLKIQPAKLEDSAVYLCASSLGTDRGSRGGYTFGSGTRLTVV.

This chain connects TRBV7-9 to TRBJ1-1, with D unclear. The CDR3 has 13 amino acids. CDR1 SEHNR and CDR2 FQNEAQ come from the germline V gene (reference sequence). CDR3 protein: CAATPGSNTEAFF. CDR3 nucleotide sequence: TGTGCAGCGACTCCGGGGTCGAACACTGAAGCTTTCTTT.

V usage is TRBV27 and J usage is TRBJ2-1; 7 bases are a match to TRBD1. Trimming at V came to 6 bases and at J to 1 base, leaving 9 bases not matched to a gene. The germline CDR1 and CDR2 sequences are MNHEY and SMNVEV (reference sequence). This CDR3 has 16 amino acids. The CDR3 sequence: CASSETGAGSYNEQFF. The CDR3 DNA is TGTGCCAGCAGCGAAACAGGGGCTGGATCCTACAATGAGCAGTTCTTC.

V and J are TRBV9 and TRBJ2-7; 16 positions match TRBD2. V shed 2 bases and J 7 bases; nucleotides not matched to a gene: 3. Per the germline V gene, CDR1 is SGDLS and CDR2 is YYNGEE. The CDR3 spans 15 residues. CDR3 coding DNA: TGTGCCAGCAGCGTCGGGACTAGCGGGAGGGAGGAGCAGTACTTC. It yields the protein CASSVGTSGREEQYF.

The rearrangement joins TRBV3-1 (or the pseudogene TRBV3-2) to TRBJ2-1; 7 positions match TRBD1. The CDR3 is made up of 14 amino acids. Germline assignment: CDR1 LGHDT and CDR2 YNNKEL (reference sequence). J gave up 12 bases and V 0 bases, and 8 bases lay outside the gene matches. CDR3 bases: TGTGCCAGCAGCCAAGATTCCCTCTCAGGGGGGCAGTTCTTC. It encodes CASSQDSLSGGQFF.

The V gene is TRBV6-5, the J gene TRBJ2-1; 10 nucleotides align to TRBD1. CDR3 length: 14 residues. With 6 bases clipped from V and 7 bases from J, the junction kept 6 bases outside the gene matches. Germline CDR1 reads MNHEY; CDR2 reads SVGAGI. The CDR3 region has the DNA TGTGCCAGCAGACCTCCGGGACAGGGGAATGAGCAGTTCTTC. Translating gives CASRPPGQGNEQFF.

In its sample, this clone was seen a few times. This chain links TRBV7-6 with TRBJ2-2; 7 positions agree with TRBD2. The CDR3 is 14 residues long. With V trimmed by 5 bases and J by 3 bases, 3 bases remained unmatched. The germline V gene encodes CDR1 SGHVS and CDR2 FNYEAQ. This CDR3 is CASSIRGDTGELFF. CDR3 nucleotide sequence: TGTGCCAGCAGCATCCGGGGGGACACCGGGGAGCTGTTTTTT.

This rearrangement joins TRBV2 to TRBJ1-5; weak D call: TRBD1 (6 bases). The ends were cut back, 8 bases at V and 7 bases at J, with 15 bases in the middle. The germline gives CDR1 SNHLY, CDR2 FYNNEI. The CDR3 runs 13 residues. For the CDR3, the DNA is TGTGCCAGCGAGTGGGGGGGCGGACAGCCCCAGCATTTT. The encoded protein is CASEWGGGQPQHF. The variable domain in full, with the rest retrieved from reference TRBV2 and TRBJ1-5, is EPEVTQTPSHQVTQMGQEVILRCVPISNHLYFYWYRQILGQKVEFLVSFYNNEISEKSEIFDDQFSVERPDGSNFTLKIRSTKLEDSAMYFCASEWGGGQPQHFGDGTRLSIL.

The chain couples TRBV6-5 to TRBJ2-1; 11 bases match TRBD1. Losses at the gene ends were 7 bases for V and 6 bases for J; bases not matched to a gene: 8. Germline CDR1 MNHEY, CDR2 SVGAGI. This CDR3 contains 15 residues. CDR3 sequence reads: CASTPDRGRFNEQFF. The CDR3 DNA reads TGTGCCAGCACTCCGGACAGGGGGCGTTTCAATGAGCAGTTCTTC.

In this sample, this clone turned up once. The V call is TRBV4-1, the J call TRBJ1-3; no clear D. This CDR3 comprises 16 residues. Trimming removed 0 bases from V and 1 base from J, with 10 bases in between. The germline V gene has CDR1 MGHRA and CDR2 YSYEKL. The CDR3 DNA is TGCGCCAGCAGCCAAGATTGGAGGTATTCTGGAAACACCATATATTTT. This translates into CASSQDWRYSGNTIYF.

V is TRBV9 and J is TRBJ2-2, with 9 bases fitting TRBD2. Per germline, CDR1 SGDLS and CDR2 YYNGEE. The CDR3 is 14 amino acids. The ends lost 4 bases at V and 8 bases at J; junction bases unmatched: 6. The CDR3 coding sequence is TGTGCCAGCAGCCCCGGGACTAGCTTGGGGGAGCTGTTTTTT. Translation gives CASSPGTSLGELFF.

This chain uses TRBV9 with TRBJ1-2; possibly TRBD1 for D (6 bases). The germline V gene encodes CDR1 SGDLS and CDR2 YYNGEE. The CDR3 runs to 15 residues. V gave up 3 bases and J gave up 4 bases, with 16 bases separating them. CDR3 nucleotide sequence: TGTGCCAGCAGCGCCTCAGGGGATGGTCTCTATGGCTACACCTTC. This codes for CASSASGDGLYGYTF.

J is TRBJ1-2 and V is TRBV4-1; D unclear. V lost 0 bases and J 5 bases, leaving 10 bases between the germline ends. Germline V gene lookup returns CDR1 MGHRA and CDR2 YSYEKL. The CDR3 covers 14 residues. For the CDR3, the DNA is TGCGCCAGCAGCCAAGATAGTCGGAGGTATGGCTACACCTTC. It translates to CASSQDSRRYGYTF.

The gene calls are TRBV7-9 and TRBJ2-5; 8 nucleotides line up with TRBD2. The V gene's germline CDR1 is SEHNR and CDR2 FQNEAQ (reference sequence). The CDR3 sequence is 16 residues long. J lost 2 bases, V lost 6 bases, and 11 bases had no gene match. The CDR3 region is CASRSPPGLGQETQYF. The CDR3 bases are TGTGCCAGCAGGTCTCCTCCGGGACTAGGACAAGAGACCCAGTACTTC. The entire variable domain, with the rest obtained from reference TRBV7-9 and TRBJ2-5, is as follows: DTGVSQNPRHKITKRGQNVTFRCDPISEHNRLYWYRQTLGQGPEFLTYFQNEAQLEKSRLLSDRFSAERPKGSFSTLEIQRTEQGDSAMYLCASRSPPGLGQETQYFGPGTRLLVL.

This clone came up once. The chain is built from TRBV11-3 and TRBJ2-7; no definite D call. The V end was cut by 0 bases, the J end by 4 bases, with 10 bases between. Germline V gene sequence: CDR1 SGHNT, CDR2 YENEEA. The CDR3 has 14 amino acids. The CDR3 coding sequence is TGTGCCAGCAGCTTAGACCCGACTTCTTACGAGCAGTACTTC. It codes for CASSLDPTSYEQYF.

For the CDR3, the DNA is TGTGCCAGCAGTTACTCGGGACATATCACAGATACGCAGTATTTT. Its protein is CASSYSGHITDTQYF. The V gene is TRBV6-2 or TRBV6-3, the J gene TRBJ2-3; weak D call: TRBD1 (6 bases). CDR1 and CDR2 from the germline V gene are MNHEY and SVGEGT. The CDR3 runs to 15 residues. V lost 0 bases and J lost 2, with 9 bases in between.